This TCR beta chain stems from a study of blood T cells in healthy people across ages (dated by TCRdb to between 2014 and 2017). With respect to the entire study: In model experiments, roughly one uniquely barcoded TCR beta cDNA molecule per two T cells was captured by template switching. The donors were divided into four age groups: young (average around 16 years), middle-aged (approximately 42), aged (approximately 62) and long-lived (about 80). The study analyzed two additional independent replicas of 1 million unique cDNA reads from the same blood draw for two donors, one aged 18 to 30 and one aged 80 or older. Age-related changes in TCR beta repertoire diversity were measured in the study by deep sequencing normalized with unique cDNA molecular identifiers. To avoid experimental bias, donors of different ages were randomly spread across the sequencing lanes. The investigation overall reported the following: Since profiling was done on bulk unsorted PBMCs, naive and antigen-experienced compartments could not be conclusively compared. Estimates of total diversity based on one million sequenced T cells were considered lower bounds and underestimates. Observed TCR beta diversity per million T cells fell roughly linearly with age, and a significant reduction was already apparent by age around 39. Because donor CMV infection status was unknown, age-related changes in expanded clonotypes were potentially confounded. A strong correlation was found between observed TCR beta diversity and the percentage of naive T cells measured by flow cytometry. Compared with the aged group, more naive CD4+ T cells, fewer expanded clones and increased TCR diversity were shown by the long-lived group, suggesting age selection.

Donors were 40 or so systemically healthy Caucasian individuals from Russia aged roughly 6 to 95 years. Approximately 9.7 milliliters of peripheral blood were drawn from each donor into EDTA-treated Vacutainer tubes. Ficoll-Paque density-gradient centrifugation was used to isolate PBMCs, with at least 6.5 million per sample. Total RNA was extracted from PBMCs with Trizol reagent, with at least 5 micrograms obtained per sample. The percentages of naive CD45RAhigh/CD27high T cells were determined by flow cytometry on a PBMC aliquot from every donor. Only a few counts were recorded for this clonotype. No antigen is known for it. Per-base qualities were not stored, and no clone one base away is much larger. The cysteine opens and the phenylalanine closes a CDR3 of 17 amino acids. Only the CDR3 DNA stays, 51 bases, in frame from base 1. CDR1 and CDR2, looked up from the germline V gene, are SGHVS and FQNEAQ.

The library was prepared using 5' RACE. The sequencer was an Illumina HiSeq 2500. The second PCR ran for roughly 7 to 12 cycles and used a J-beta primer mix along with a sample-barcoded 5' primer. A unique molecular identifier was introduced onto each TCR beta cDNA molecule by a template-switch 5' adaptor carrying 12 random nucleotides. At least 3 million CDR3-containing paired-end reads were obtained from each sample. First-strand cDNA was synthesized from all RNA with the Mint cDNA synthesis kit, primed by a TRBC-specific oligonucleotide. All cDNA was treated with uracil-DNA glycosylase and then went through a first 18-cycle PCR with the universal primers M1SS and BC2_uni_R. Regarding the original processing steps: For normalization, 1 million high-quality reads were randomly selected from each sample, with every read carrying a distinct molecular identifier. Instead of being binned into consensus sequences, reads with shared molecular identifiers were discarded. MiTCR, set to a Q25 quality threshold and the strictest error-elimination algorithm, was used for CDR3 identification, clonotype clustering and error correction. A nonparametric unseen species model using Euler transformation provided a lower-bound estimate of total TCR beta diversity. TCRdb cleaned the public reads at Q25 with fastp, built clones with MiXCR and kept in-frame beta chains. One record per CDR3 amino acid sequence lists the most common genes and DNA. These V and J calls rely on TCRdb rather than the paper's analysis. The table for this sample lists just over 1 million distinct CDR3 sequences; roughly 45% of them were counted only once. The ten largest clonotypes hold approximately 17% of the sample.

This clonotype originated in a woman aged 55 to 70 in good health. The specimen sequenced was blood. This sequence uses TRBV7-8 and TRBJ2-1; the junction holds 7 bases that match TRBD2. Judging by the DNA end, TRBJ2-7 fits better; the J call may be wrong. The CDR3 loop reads CASSRGRGASSYNEQYF. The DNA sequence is TGTGCCAGCAGCCGCGGGAGAGGGGCCTCCTCCTACAATGAGCAGTACTTC.